These 19 T cell receptor beta chains were all obtained from the same sample, sequenced in a study of persistence of HIV-infected CD4 T cells. Stimulation used 10 ug/mL lysate from CMV-infected fibroblasts. CD40L-negative CD69-negative CD45RO-high memory CD4+ T cells were sorted as populations depleted of antigen-responding cells. Sequencing used immunoSEQ version 4 in survey mode. Profiling relied on immunoSEQ multiplex PCR, and the TCRdb table lists in-frame clones only, not all of them. Here the sample spans tens of thousands of clones, around 75% being singletons. No antigen is known for these receptors. Sequencing was performed on CD4+ T cells sorted from PBMCs after 18-hour stimulation, taken from a patient who received antiretroviral therapy. The receptors were sampled from an adult man with HIV who was CMV-seropositive.

The J gene is TRBJ2-7, the V gene TRBV15, with 10 positions matching TRBD1. This CDR3 comprises 16 residues. V gave up 1 base and J gave up 1 base; unmatched junction bases: 4. Germline V lookup: CDR1 LNHNV, CDR2 YYDKDF (reference sequence). CDR3 protein: CATSRVRGQGSYEQYF. CDR3 nucleotide sequence: TGTGCCACCAGCAGAGTGCGGGGACAGGGGTCCTACGAGCAGTACTTC.

The chain has TRBV18 and TRBJ2-7, with TRBD2 as a possible D gene (6 bases). Trimming took off 1 base at V and 3 bases at J, with 16 bases between the two ends. Germline V gene sequence: CDR1 KGHSH, CDR2 LQKENI. The CDR3 sequence is 16 residues long. The CDR3 DNA reads TGTGCCAGCTCACCACTTGGCGGGGACGGTAACTACGAGCAGTACTTC. Protein product: CASSPLGGDGNYEQYF.

The gene calls are TRBV7-2 and TRBJ2-5; D is undetermined. V gave up 1 base and J gave up 4 bases, with 13 bases separating them. Germline V gene sequence: CDR1 SGHTA, CDR2 FQGNSA. The CDR3 has 15 amino acids. CDR3 sequence reads: CASSLENYRIETQYF. The CDR3 DNA sequence: TGTGCCAGCAGCTTAGAGAACTACCGGATAGAGACCCAGTACTTC.

The rearrangement links TRBV6-1 to TRBJ2-6; no definite D call. Germline CDR1 is MNHNS and CDR2 is SASEGT. The germline V and J ends were trimmed by 1 base and 0 bases, with 4 bases remaining between them. The CDR3 runs 15 residues. DNA of the CDR3: TGTGCCAGCAGTGAAGGGGGCTCTGGGGCCAACGTCCTGACTTTC. Residues: CASSEGGSGANVLTF.

V usage is TRBV19 and J usage is TRBJ2-3; D remains ambiguous. CDR1 LNHDA and CDR2 SQIVND come from the germline V gene (reference sequence). The CDR3 spans 14 residues. The germline V and J ends were trimmed by 6 bases and 0 bases, with 10 bases remaining between them. The chain's CDR3 is CASSLYRSTDTQYF. The CDR3 bases are TGTGCCAGTAGCCTCTACAGAAGCACAGATACGCAGTATTTT.

The rearrangement joins TRBV27 to TRBJ1-2, with D possibly matching TRBD1 (5 bases). V gave up 1 base and J gave up 4 bases, with 13 bases separating them. The CDR3 spans 15 residues. The V gene's germline CDR1 is MNHEY and CDR2 SMNVEV (reference sequence). The CDR3 sequence: CASSLLRGGSYGYTF. The CDR3, as DNA: TGTGCCAGCAGTTTATTAAGGGGTGGAAGCTATGGCTACACCTTC.

The chain recombines TRBV15 with TRBJ1-1, with D unclear. The CDR3 consists of 14 residues. Germline CDR1 is LNHNV and CDR2 is YYDKDF (reference sequence). The V end was cut by 0 bases, the J end by 1 base, with 6 bases between. CDR3: CATSRDFENTEAFF. As DNA, the CDR3 is TGTGCCACCAGCAGAGATTTCGAGAACACTGAAGCTTTCTTT.

This clone appeared a single time. V usage is TRBV19 and J usage is TRBJ2-2; tentative D call: TRBD2 (6 bases). This CDR3 contains 16 residues. Looked up from germline, CDR1 is LNHDA and CDR2 is SQIVND (reference sequence). The V end lost 7 bases, the J end lost 0 bases, and 15 bases lay between the germline ends. DNA for the CDR3: TGTGCCAGTACTTCCCGCGGGGTAGCGAACACCGGGGAGCTGTTTTTT. Its protein product is CASTSRGVANTGELFF.

The V gene is TRBV7-2, the J gene TRBJ1-2, with no clear D. Germline lookup yields CDR1 SGHTA and CDR2 FQGNSA. The CDR3 has 13 amino acids. V was shortened by 1 base and J by 4 bases, with 7 bases between the two germline ends. The CDR3 loop is CASSLDWGYGYTF. The CDR3 DNA sequence: TGTGCCAGCAGCTTAGACTGGGGCTATGGCTACACCTTC. The full variable domain, its missing parts supplied by reference TRBV7-2 and TRBJ1-2, is GAGVSQSPSNKVTEKGKDVELRCDPISGHTALYWYRQSLGQGLEFLIYFQGNSAPDKSGLPSDRFSAERTGGSVSTLTIQRTQQEDSAVYLCASSLDWGYGYTFGSGTRLTVV.

CDR3 protein: CASSEGEDYGYTF. The CDR3 DNA reads as TGTGCCAGCAGTGAAGGGGAGGACTATGGCTACACCTTC. This sequence joins TRBV2 and TRBJ1-2; D remains ambiguous. The CDR3 is 13 amino acids. V was cut by 1 base and J by 3 bases, with 6 bases left in between. CDR1 is SNHLY and CDR2 is FYNNEI in the germline V gene.

The CDR3 is CASSMTGDEQFF. In DNA, the CDR3 is TGTGCCAGTAGTATGACAGGGGATGAGCAGTTCTTC. The rearrangement joins TRBV19 to TRBJ2-1; 8 bases map to TRBD1. V dropped 3 bases and J dropped 8; count of bases not matched to a gene: 0. CDR3 length equals 12 residues. Germline values: CDR1 LNHDA, CDR2 SQIVND (reference sequence).

This clone was counted only a few times. This chain joins TRBV7-6 and TRBJ2-1; D remains unclear. The CDR3 runs 16 residues. Germline CDR1 is SGHVS and CDR2 is FNYEAQ. V shed 4 bases and J shed 0 bases, with 13 bases lying between them. In nucleotides, the CDR3 is TGTGCCAGCAGCTCTTACACATTGAGCTCCTACAATGAGCAGTTCTTC. This translates into CASSSYTLSSYNEQFF. Supplemented by reference TRBV7-6 and TRBJ2-1, the full variable domain reads GAGVSQSPRYKVTKRGQDVALRCDPISGHVSLYWYRQALGQGPEFLTYFNYEAQQDKSGLPNDRFSAERPEGSISTLTIQRTEQRDSAMYRCASSSYTLSSYNEQFFGPGTRLTVL.

V and J are TRBV20-1 and TRBJ2-3; tentative D call: TRBD2 (7 bases). CDR3 length: 11 amino acids. The V gene's germline CDR1 is DFQATT and CDR2 SNEGSKA (reference sequence). This chain's CDR3 is CSARGGVTQYF. CDR3 sequence (DNA): TGCAGCGCCAGAGGGGGGGTTACGCAGTATTTT.

The genes are TRBV7-2 and TRBJ1-1, with D maybe TRBD1 (5 bases). The CDR3 is 14 amino acids. Looked up from germline, CDR1 is SGHTA and CDR2 is FQGNSA. Deletions cut 1 base from V and 2 bases from J, with 8 bases between. CDR3 in DNA: TGTGCCAGCAGCTTAGTGGGGGGTAACACTGAAGCTTTCTTT. This gives the protein CASSLVGGNTEAFF.

This clone was counted once. The chain carries TRBV7-9 and TRBJ1-5; tentative D call: TRBD1 (6 bases). The V end was cut by 2 bases, the J end by 4 bases, with 9 bases between. The CDR3 consists of 14 residues. CDR1 and CDR2 from the germline V gene are SEHNR and FQNEAQ (reference sequence). The CDR3 region is CASSLQGQNQPQHF. The DNA for the CDR3 is TGTGCCAGCAGCTTACAAGGACAGAATCAGCCCCAGCATTTT.

V is TRBV28 and J is TRBJ2-1; D unresolved. V gave up 7 bases and J gave up 0 bases, with 10 bases separating them. CDR3 length: 14 amino acids. Per germline, CDR1 MDHEN and CDR2 SYDVKM. Here the CDR3 reads CASTAGLSYNEQFF. CDR3 nucleotide sequence: TGTGCCAGCACCGCAGGCCTCTCCTACAATGAGCAGTTCTTC.

The chain employs TRBV3-1 (or the pseudogene TRBV3-2) and TRBJ2-2, with 8 nucleotides matching TRBD1. The germline CDR1 and CDR2 sequences are LGHDT and YNNKEL (reference sequence). This CDR3 is 15 amino acids long. The trim removed 2 bases at V and 6 bases at J, leaving 5 bases unmatched. Here the CDR3 reads CASSQIQGVAGELFF. CDR3 nucleotides: TGTGCCAGCAGCCAAATACAGGGGGTGGCCGGGGAGCTGTTTTTT.

The chain combines TRBV6-4 with TRBJ2-1; TRBD2 aligns across 10 bases. With V trimmed by 0 bases and J by 1 base, 6 bases remained unmatched. The CDR3 consists of 18 residues. Germline lookup yields CDR1 MRHNA and CDR2 SNTAGT. CDR3 region: CASSDSTGLAASYNEQFF. In DNA form, the CDR3 reads TGTGCCAGCAGTGACTCGACAGGACTAGCGGCTTCCTACAATGAGCAGTTCTTC.

The chain couples TRBV18 to TRBJ2-1, with D maybe TRBD2 (5 bases). In germline, CDR1 is KGHSH, CDR2 LQKENI. V dropped 0 bases and J dropped 0 bases, with 12 bases sitting between them. The length of the CDR3 is 17 residues. CDR3 loop: CASSPPLAGLSYNEQFF. The DNA for the CDR3 is TGTGCCAGCTCACCACCGTTGGCGGGCCTCTCCTACAATGAGCAGTTCTTC. Combining the CDR3 with reference TRBV18 and TRBJ2-1 gives the whole variable domain NAGVMQNPRHLVRRRGQEARLRCSPMKGHSHVYWYRQLPEEGLKFMVYLQKENIIDESGMPKERFSAEFPKEGPSILRIQQVVRGDSAAYFCASSPPLAGLSYNEQFFGPGTRLTVL.